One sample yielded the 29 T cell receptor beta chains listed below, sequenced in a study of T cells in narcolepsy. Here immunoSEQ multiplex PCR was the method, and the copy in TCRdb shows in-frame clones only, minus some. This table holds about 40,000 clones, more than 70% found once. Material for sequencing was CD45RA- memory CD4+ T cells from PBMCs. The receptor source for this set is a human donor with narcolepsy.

CDR3 sequence (DNA): TGTGCCGGAAATAGGGCACCGAAGGTGTACGAGCAGTACTTC. It translates to CAGNRAPKVYEQYF. The chain carries TRBV30 and TRBJ2-7, with unresolved D. This CDR3 region has 14 residues. From germline, CDR1 is GTSNPN and CDR2 SVGIG (reference sequence). The germline V and J ends were trimmed by 8 bases and 4 bases, with 21 bases remaining between them.

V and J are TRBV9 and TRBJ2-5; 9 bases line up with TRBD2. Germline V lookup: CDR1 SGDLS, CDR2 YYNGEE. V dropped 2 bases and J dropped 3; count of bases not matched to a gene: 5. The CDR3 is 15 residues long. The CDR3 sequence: CASSVGGRVEETQYF. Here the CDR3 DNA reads TGTGCCAGCAGCGTCGGCGGGAGGGTGGAAGAGACCCAGTACTTC.

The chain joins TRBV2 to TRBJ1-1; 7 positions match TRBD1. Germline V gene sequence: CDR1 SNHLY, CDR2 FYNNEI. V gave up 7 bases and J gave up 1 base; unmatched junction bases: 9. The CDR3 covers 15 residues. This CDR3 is CASIETGWGNTEAFF. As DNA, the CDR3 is TGTGCCAGCATAGAGACAGGGTGGGGGAACACTGAAGCTTTCTTT.

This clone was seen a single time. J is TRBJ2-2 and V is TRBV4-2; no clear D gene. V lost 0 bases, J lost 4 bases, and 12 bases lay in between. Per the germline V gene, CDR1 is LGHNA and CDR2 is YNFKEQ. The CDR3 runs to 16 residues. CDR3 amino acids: CASSQDPSALTGELFF. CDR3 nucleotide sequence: TGTGCCAGCAGCCAAGATCCCAGCGCCCTCACCGGGGAGCTGTTTTTT.

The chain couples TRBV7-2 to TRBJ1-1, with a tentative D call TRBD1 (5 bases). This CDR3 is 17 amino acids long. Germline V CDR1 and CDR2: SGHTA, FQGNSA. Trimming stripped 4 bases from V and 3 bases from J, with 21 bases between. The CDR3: CASSSWGSGNADTEAFF. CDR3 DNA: TGTGCCAGCAGCTCATGGGGGTCGGGGAACGCGGACACTGAAGCTTTCTTT.

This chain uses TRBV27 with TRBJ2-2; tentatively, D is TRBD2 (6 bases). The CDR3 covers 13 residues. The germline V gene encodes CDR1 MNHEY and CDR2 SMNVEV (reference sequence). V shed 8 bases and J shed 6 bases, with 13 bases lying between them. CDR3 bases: TGTGCCAGCCGCTTAGCGGCTCCCGGGGAGCTGTTTTTT. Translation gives CASRLAAPGELFF.

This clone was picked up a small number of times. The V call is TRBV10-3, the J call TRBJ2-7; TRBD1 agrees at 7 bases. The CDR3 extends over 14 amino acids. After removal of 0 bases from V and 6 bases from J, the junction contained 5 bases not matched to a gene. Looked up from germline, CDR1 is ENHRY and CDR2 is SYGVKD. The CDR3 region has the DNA TGTGCCATCAGTGAGTCAGGGGGCCGGGGCGAGCAGTACTTC. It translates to CAISESGGRGEQYF.

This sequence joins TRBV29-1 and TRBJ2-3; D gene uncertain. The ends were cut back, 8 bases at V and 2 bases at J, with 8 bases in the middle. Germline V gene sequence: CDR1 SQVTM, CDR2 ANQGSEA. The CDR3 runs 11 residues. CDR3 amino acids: CSIGLTDTQYF. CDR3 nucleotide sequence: TGCAGCATCGGGCTCACAGATACGCAGTATTTT.

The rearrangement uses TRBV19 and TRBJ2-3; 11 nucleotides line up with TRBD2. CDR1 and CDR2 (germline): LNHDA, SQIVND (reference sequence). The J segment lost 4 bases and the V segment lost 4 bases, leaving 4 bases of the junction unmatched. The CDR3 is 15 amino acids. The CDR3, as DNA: TGTGCCAGTAGTACCGGACTAGCGGGCCCAGATACGCAGTATTTT. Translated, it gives CASSTGLAGPDTQYF.

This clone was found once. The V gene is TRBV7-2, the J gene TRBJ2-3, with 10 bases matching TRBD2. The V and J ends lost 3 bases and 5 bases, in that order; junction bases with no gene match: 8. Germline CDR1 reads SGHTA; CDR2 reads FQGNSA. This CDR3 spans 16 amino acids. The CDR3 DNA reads TGTGCCAGCAGCTTGAAGAGCGGGGGGGCTCAAGATACGCAGTATTTT. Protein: CASSLKSGGAQDTQYF.

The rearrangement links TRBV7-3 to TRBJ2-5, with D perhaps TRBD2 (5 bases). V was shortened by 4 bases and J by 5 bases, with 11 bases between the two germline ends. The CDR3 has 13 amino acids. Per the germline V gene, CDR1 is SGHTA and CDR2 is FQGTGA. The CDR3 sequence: CASSSGNSETQYF. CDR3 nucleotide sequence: TGTGCCAGCAGCTCCGGGAATTCGGAGACCCAGTACTTC.

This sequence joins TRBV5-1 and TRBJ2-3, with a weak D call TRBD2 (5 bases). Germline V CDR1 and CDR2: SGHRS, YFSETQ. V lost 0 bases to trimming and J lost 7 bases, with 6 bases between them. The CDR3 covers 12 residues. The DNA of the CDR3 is TGCGCCAGCAGCTTGGACGGGAATACGCAGTATTTT. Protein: CASSLDGNTQYF. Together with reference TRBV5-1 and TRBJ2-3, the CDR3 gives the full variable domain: KAGVTQTPRYLIKTRGQQVTLSCSPISGHRSVSWYQQTPGQGLQFLFEYFSETQRNKGNFPGRFSGRQFSNSRSEMNVSTLELGDSALYLCASSLDGNTQYFGPGTRLTVL.

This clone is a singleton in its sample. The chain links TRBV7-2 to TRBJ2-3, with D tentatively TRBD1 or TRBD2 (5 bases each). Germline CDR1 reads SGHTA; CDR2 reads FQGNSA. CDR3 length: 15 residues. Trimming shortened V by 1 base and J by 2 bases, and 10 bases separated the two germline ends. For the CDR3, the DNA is TGTGCCAGCAGCTTAGGGCAGGGAGCCACAGATACGCAGTATTTT. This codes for CASSLGQGATDTQYF.

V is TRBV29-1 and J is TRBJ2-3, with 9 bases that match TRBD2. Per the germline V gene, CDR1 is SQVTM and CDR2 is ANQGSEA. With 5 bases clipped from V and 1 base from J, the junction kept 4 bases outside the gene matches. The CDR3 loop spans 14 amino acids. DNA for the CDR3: TGCAGCGTTAGACTAGCGGTTGGCACAGATACGCAGTATTTT. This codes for CSVRLAVGTDTQYF.

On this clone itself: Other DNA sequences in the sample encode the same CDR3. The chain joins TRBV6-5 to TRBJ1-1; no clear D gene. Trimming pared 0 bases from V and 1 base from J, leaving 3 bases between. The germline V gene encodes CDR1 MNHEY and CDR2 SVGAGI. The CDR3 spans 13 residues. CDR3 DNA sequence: TGTGCCAGCAGTTACTCTCGGAACACTGAAGCTTTCTTT. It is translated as CASSYSRNTEAFF.

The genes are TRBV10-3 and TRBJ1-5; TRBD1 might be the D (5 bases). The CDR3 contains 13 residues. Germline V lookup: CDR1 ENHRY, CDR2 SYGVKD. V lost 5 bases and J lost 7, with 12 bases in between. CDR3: CAISQGERQPQHF. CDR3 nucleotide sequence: TGTGCCATCAGTCAGGGAGAACGACAGCCCCAGCATTTT.

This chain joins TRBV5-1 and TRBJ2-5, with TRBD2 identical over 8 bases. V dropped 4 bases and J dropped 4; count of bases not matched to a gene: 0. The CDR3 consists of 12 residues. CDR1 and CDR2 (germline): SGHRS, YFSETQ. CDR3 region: CASSRGGETQYF. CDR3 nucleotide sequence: TGCGCCAGCAGCCGGGGGGGAGAGACCCAGTACTTC.

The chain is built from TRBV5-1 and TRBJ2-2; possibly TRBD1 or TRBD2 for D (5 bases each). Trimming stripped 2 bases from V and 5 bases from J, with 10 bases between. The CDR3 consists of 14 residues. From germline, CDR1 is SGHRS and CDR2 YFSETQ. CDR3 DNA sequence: TGCGCCAGCAGCTTCGAGGGGCAAACCGGGGAGCTGTTTTTT. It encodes CASSFEGQTGELFF.

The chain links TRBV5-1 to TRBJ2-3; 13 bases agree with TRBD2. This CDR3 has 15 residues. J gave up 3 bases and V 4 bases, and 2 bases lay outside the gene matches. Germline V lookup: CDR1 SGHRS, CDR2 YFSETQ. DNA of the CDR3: TGCGCCAGCAGCCCGGGACTAGCGGGGACAGATACGCAGTATTTT. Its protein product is CASSPGLAGTDTQYF.

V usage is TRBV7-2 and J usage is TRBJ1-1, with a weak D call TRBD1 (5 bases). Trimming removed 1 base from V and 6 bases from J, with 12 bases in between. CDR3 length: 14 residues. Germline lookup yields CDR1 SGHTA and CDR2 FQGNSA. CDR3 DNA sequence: TGTGCCAGCAGCTTAGGAGGGGTCACCCCTGAAGCTTTCTTT. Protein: CASSLGGVTPEAFF.

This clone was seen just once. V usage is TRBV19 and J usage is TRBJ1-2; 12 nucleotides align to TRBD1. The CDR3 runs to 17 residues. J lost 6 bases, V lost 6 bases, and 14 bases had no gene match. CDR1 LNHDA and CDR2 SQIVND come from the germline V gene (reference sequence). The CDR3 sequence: CASSNTGTGGIRDGYTF. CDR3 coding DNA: TGTGCCAGTAGCAACACCGGGACAGGGGGCATTCGGGATGGCTACACCTTC. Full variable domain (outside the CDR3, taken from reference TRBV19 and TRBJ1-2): DGGITQSPKYLFRKEGQNVTLSCEQNLNHDAMYWYRQDPGQGLRLIYYSQIVNDFQKGDIAEGYSVSREKKESFPLTVTSAQKNPTAFYLCASSNTGTGGIRDGYTFGSGTRLTVV.

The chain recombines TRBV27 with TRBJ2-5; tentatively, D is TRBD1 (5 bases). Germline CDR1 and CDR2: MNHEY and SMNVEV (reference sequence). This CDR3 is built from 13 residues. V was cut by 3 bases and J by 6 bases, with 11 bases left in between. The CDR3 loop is CASSFSRGQTQYF. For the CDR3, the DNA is TGTGCCAGCAGTTTCTCAAGGGGTCAGACCCAGTACTTC.

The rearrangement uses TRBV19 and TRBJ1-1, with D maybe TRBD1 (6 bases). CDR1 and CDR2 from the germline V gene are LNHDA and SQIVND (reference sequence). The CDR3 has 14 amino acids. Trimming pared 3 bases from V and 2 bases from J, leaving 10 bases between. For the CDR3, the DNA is TGTGCCAGTAGTATCCGACAGGTCAACACTGAAGCTTTCTTT. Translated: CASSIRQVNTEAFF.

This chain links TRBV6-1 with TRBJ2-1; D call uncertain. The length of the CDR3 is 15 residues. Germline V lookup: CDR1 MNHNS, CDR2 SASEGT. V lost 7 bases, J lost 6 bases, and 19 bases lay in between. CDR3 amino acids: CASTRNANLVNEQFF. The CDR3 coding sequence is TGTGCCAGCACCAGAAACGCCAACCTTGTCAATGAGCAGTTCTTC.

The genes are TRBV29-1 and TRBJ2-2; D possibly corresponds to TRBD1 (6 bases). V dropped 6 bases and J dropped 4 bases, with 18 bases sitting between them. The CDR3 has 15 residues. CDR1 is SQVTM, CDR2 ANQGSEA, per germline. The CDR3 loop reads CSVKQGEIGTGELFF. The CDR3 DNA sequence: TGCAGCGTGAAACAGGGCGAAATAGGCACCGGGGAGCTGTTTTTT.

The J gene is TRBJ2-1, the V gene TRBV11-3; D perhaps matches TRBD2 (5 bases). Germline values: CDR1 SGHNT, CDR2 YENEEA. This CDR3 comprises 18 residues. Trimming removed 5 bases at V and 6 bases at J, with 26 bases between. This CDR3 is CASSHPAGPRAASNEQFF. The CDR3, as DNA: TGTGCCAGCAGCCACCCCGCCGGACCGAGGGCGGCATCCAATGAGCAGTTCTTC.

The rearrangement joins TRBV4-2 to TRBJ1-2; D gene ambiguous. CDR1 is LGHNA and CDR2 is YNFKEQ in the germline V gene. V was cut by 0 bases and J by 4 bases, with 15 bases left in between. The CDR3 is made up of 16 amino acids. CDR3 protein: CASSQEGWAGSYGYTF. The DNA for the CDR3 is TGTGCCAGCAGCCAAGAAGGCTGGGCCGGGAGCTATGGCTACACCTTC.

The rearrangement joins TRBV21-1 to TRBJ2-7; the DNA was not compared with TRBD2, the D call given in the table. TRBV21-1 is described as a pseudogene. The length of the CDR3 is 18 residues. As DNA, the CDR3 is TGTGCCAGCAGCAACCCAATGACTAGCGGTGCCCTGTCGGGCGAGCAGTACTTC. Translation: CASSNPMTSGALSGEQYF.

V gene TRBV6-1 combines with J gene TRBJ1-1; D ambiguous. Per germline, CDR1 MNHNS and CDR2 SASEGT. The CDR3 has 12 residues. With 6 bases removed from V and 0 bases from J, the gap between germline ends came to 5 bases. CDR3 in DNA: TGTGCCAGCAGGTCCGTGAACACTGAAGCTTTCTTT. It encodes CASRSVNTEAFF.